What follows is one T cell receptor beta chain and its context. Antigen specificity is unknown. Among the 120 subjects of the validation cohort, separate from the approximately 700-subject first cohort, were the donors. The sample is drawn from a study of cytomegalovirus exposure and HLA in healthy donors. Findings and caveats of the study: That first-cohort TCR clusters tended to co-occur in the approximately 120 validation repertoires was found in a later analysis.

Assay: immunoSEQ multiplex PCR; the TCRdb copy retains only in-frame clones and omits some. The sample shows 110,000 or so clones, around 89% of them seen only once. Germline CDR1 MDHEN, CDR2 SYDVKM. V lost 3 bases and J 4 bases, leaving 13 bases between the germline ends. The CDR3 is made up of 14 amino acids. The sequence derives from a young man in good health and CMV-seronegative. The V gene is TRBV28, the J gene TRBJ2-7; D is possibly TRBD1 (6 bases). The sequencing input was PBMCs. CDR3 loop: CASSFQGKAYEQYF. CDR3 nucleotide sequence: TGTGCCAGCAGTTTTCAGGGGAAAGCATACGAGCAGTACTTC.